This TCR beta chain was sequenced for a study of CD8+CD57+ T cells in acquired aplastic anemia. Study overall: Sorted CD4+ and CD8+ cell DNA averaged roughly 3.2 ug.

CD8+CD57+ cell expansion, shown by flow cytometry, had occurred in the patients selected for sequencing. This clonotype showed up many times. The antigen is undetermined. Study-level points and caveats: Fewer than 30 shared CD8+ CDR3s appeared highly expressed within patients' immunodominant clones. Statistical testing detected no significant gap in CD8+ Simpson's diversity between patients and controls.

The CDR3 has 14 amino acids. V was pared by 8 bases and J by 5 bases, with 6 bases of the junction left unmatched. Germline assignment: CDR1 LNHDA and CDR2 SQIVND (reference sequence). For CDR3 and TCR beta VDJ profiling, genomic DNA was the template used. A single record per CDR3 protein comes from TCRdb applying MiXCR to the reads. The table records roughly 260,000 distinct CDR3 sequences, around 45% of them present only once. The specimen was sorted CD4+, CD8+, or CD8+CD57+ T cells (not recorded which) from PBMCs. This sequence was found in a human donor with aplastic anemia. The chain couples TRBV19 to TRBJ2-1; 10 bases line up with TRBD2. Here the CDR3 DNA reads TGTGCCAGTTCTTCTAGCGGGGGACACAATGAGCAGTTCTTC. Protein sequence: CASSSSGGHNEQFF. The full variable domain, rest sourced from reference TRBV19 and TRBJ2-1, is DGGITQSPKYLFRKEGQNVTLSCEQNLNHDAMYWYRQDPGQGLRLIYYSQIVNDFQKGDIAEGYSVSREKKESFPLTVTSAQKNPTAFYLCASSSSGGHNEQFFGPGTRLTVL.